These T cell receptor beta chains were read from a single sample in a study of T cells in localized non-small cell lung cancer. This table comes from immunoSEQ multiplex PCR, and its TCRdb copy is limited to in-frame clones, with some not included. The sample carries about 2,100 clones, approximately 19% recorded once. Sample: lung tumor tissue, taken before any cancer treatment. These receptor sequences come from a man aged 35 to 69 with stage I squamous cell lung carcinoma. The CDR3 runs from the conserved cysteine through the conserved F or W. A D gene is named only where the DNA matches it firmly. Size tells how often a clone was seen (once, few, many) or the class of an expanded clone, and some rows leave it out.

J: TRBJ2-7
size: medium-sized
D: NA
V: TRBV11-3
DNA: TGTGCCAGCAGCTTAATCGGAGGAAGGTACGAGCAGTACTTC
CDR3: CASSLIGGRYEQYF

J: TRBJ1-1
size: NA
D: NA
V: TRBV19
DNA: TGTGCCAGTAGTATAGGTCAGGGGCGGTCGGCTTTCTTT
CDR3: CASSIGQGRSAFF

J: TRBJ2-2
size: medium-sized
D: TRBD1
V: TRBV6-8
DNA: TGTGCCATCCGCCGGGACAGCAACACCGGGGAGCTGTTTTTT
CDR3: CAIRRDSNTGELFF

J: TRBJ2-5
size: few
D: NA
V: TRBV28
DNA: TGTGCCAGCAGTTTAGCGGACACTCTTTGGGAGACCCAGTACTTC
CDR3: CASSLADTLWETQYF

J: TRBJ2-7
size: NA
D: NA
V: TRBV19
DNA: TGTGCCAGTAATGGCGACACCTACGAGCAGTACTTC
CDR3: CASNGDTYEQYF

J: TRBJ2-1
size: medium-sized
D: NA
V: TRBV11-3
DNA: TGTGCCAGCAGCTTGGAGGGGACATTCGGCCATGAGCAGTTCTTC
CDR3: CASSLEGTFGHEQFF

J: TRBJ2-3
size: NA
D: TRBD2
V: TRBV29-1
DNA: TGCAGCGTTGACGGGACTAGCGGGAGTGTGGATACGCAGTATTTT
CDR3: CSVDGTSGSVDTQYF

J: TRBJ2-7
size: few
D: TRBD2
V: TRBV11-3
DNA: TGTGCCAGCAGCTCCTTAGCGGGAGGGCCTGGGGAGCAGTACTTC
CDR3: CASSSLAGGPGEQYF

J: TRBJ2-1
size: NA
D: NA
V: TRBV6-8
DNA: TGTGCCAGCAGCATTTCCCATTACAATGAGCAGTTCTTC
CDR3: CASSISHYNEQFF

J: TRBJ1-1
size: NA
D: NA
V: TRBV5-1
DNA: TGCGCCAGCAGCTTAGGGGATGGTGACACTGAAGCTTTCTTT
CDR3: CASSLGDGDTEAFF

J: TRBJ1-1
size: NA
D: TRBD1
V: TRBV30
DNA: TGTGCCTGGAGTCCTATTACAGGGGGACACACTGAAGCTTTCTTT
CDR3: CAWSPITGGHTEAFF

J: TRBJ2-7
size: medium-sized
D: TRBD2
V: TRBV11-3
DNA: TGTGCCAGCAGCTTAGTTGGCCTAGCGGGAGCTAAATACGAGCAGTACTTC
CDR3: CASSLVGLAGAKYEQYF

J: TRBJ1-5
size: NA
D: TRBD1
V: TRBV6-8
DNA: TGTGCCAGCAGTTACTCGGTTCCGGGACAGGCTAGCAATCAGCCCCAGCATTTT
CDR3: CASSYSVPGQASNQPQHF

J: TRBJ2-1
size: large
D: TRBD2
V: TRBV30
DNA: TGTGCCTGGAAAAAAATAGCGGGACTTTACAATGAGCAGTTCTTC
CDR3: CAWKKIAGLYNEQFF

J: TRBJ2-2
size: NA
D: TRBD1
V: TRBV30
DNA: TGTGCCTGGCGCCTTCCCCTAGGGACAGGGGGTGGGGAGCTGTTTTTT
CDR3: CAWRLPLGTGGGELFF

J: TRBJ2-1
size: NA
D: NA
V: TRBV19
DNA: TGTGCCAGTAGTATGGCCGAAGTCTACAATGAGCAGTTCTTC
CDR3: CASSMAEVYNEQFF